This passage covers 5 T cell receptor beta chains from one sample sequenced in a study of cytomegalovirus exposure and HLA in healthy donors. TCRdb keeps only in-frame clones here, not all; method: immunoSEQ multiplex PCR. The sample consists of around 150,000 clones, about 90% of them appearing once. Sequences were obtained from PBMCs. These receptors all stem from a woman aged 18-29 years in good health and CMV-seropositive.

This chain joins TRBV5-1 and TRBJ2-1; no definite D call. CDR3 length: 14 amino acids. Trimming left V 1 base short and J 0 bases short, with 5 bases between. Germline V lookup: CDR1 SGHRS, CDR2 YFSETQ. Here the CDR3 reads CASSLSSSYNEQFF. In DNA form, the CDR3 reads TGCGCCAGCAGCTTGTCGAGCTCCTACAATGAGCAGTTCTTC.

This chain connects TRBV6-4 to TRBJ1-5; D possibly corresponds to TRBD1 (5 bases). The CDR3 spans 13 residues. V shed 3 bases and J shed 4 bases, with 7 bases lying between them. Germline CDR1 MRHNA, CDR2 SNTAGT. The CDR3 reads CASSEGVNQPQHF. As DNA, the CDR3 is TGTGCCAGCAGTGAAGGGGTTAATCAGCCCCAGCATTTT.

V gene TRBV19 combines with J gene TRBJ1-2, with TRBD1 matching over 7 bases. The CDR3 is 17 residues long. Germline V gene data show CDR1 as LNHDA and CDR2 as SQIVND (reference sequence). The ends lost 2 bases at V and 4 bases at J; junction bases unmatched: 13. CDR3 region: CASSILSQDRTTYGYTF. The CDR3 coding sequence is TGTGCCAGTAGTATACTCTCCCAGGACAGGACAACCTATGGCTACACCTTC. The variable domain in full, completed from reference TRBV19 and TRBJ1-2, reads DGGITQSPKYLFRKEGQNVTLSCEQNLNHDAMYWYRQDPGQGLRLIYYSQIVNDFQKGDIAEGYSVSREKKESFPLTVTSAQKNPTAFYLCASSILSQDRTTYGYTFGSGTRLTVV.

The rearrangement joins TRBV6-5 to TRBJ1-2, with 7 positions matching TRBD1. Germline-derived CDR1 and CDR2 are MNHEY and SVGAGI. The CDR3 loop spans 13 amino acids. V lost 2 bases to trimming and J lost 6 bases; unmatched junction nucleotides: 3. CDR3 amino acids: CASSYRGGDGYTF. The CDR3 region has the DNA TGTGCCAGCAGTTACAGAGGGGGCGATGGCTACACCTTC.

CDR3 DNA sequence: TGTGCCAGCAGTGATAGGACGCCGGGACAATGGCGGTCTTATAGCAATCAGCCCCAGCATTTT. This sequence encodes CASSDRTPGQWRSYSNQPQHF. This sequence joins TRBV27 and TRBJ1-5; perhaps TRBD1 as D (6 bases). The CDR3 consists of 21 residues. The germline V gene encodes CDR1 MNHEY and CDR2 SMNVEV (reference sequence). V lost 5 bases to trimming and J lost 0 bases, with 29 bases between them.